This T cell receptor (beta chain) was sequenced for a study of T cells in Graves' hyperthyroidism and ophthalmopathy (dated by TCRdb to between 2018 and 2020). Regarding the study in general: Peripheral blood was sampled at the time of initial diagnosis, prior to any treatment. To identify TCR V-J signatures that set the groups apart, the researchers used a discovery cohort of 100 patients, made up of 43 with Graves' ophthalmopathy and around 58 with stable Graves' hyperthyroidism. The 100 discovery patients were randomly split 7:3 into training and test sets. The paper describes TCR Vbeta CDR3 sequencing of 120 to 150 peripheral blood samples, made up of under 50 ophthalmopathy patients, around 78 hyperthyroidism patients and 17 progressor patients. Once sampling was done, hyperthyroidism patients were given methimazole at a starting dose of 30 mg daily, whereas ophthalmopathy patients were given high-dose intravenous methylprednisolone. Prospective prediction of ophthalmopathy was tested in an independent validation cohort of approximately 19 hyperthyroidism patients and around 16 patients who later progressed to ophthalmopathy. In six Graves' hyperthyroidism patients, the study also compared T-cell repertoires from thyroid tissue with T-cell repertoires from blood. The investigation overall reported the following: Most expanded thyroid clonotypes (frequency above 0.001) were also found in blood, which suggests that blood repertoires may mirror thyroid immune responses. In validation, the model predicted progression to ophthalmopathy with over 65% sensitivity and approximately 74% specificity, a median of 6.5 months before onset. A model built on a 13 V-J signature distinguished ophthalmopathy from stable hyperthyroidism, reaching roughly 88% sensitivity and under 84% specificity in cross-validation and 80%/75% in testing. No statistical method was used to set the sample size in advance, and investigators knew the group allocation.

Sequences LNHNV (CDR1) and YYDKDF (CDR2) are obtained from the germline V gene (reference sequence). The CDR3, from cysteine to phenylalanine, totals 17 residues. Only the CDR3 portion is preserved as DNA: 51 bases, with reading frame beginning at the first base. Between the V and J ends, shortened by 1 base and 6 bases respectively, the junction contains 21 bases. Hyperthyroidism patients were aged 18 to 65 years and newly diagnosed, with disease duration of less than 2 months. Patients with uncontrolled infections, other autoimmune diseases, pregnancy or lactation were excluded. Clinical symptoms, serum thyroxine and TRAb, thyroid ultrasound, and orbital computed tomography formed the basis for the diagnoses. Blood from progressor patients was drawn when they were first diagnosed with hyperthyroidism, before any ophthalmopathy symptoms appeared. PBMCs were separated from under 11 ml of fresh peripheral blood using Ficoll-Paque density gradient centrifugation. Progressor patients were initially diagnosed with Graves' hyperthyroidism and developed ophthalmopathy during follow-up. Trizol reagent was used to extract total RNA, and RNA quality was then checked on an Agilent 2100 Bioanalyzer.

Notes on this clonotype: What antigen it recognizes has not been identified. Base qualities are not at hand, and no much larger clone is one base apart.

The TCR beta CDR3 regions were amplified from RNA transcripts. A first-round RT-PCR of the TCR CDR3 used the HTBI primer set with the Qiagen OneStep RT-PCR kit. Libraries were constructed in a second round of multiplex PCR, after which size selection and purification were carried out. The libraries were sequenced on an Illumina HiSeq2000 using paired-end 100 bp reads. Under the source paper's analysis protocol: SOAPnuke was used to process the raw data, throwing out any read that contained adapters or uncalled bases, had a mean Phred below 15, or lacked an exact constant-primer or identifier match. High-quality paired reads were merged with COPE v1.2.5, and unique nucleotide sequences were defined as clonotypes. Clonotypes were aligned to IMGT TRBV, TRBD and TRBJ reference segments using MiTCR v1.1. The analysis included only V-J combinations with a frequency above 0.0001, which together covered approximately 99% of the repertoires. The TCS score was defined as the ratio of F50 (clonal expansion) to E x V (chaos), calculated using BLOSUM62-based TCRdist between CDR3 peptides within each V-J. Welch's t-statistics and random forest reduced 514 V-J features to roughly 13, which were used in a naive Bayes classifier (R e1071). The public reads were run again by TCRdb, first through fastp at Q25 and then through MiXCR, and only productive beta chains were kept. Rows with one shared CDR3 protein collapse into an entry with the most common genes and DNA. TCRdb, not the original authors, processed these V and J calls. The sample table holds roughly 580,000 distinct CDR3 sequences, of which approximately 14% were seen once. The ten biggest clones cover less than 6% of the sample.

Sequencing was carried out using blood. The chain is made from TRBV15 and TRBJ1-1, and the D gene may be TRBD1, 6 bases matching. The receptor's source is a woman aged 30 to 39 with Graves' hyperthyroidism that later progressed to Graves' ophthalmopathy. At the DNA level, the sequence is TGTGCCACCAGCAGAGGGGGGCATCAACAAGCCCACGCTGAAGCTTTCTTT. Its coded protein is CATSRGGHQQAHAEAFF.